This entry lists 25 T cell receptor beta chains sequenced from one sample in a study of T cell responses to AZD1222 COVID-19 vaccine. Profiled with immunoSEQ multiplex PCR; TCRdb holds only in-frame clones, not every one. The repertoire includes 75,000 to 90,000 clones, roughly 85% of them detected once, and approximately 3.6% sits in the top ten. The material sequenced was peripheral blood, taken 28 days after the second AZD1222 dose. The receptors here all came from an adult who received the AZD1222 COVID-19 vaccine.

The chain joins TRBV13 to TRBJ1-4; D is unresolved. Trimming removed 2 bases at V and 3 bases at J, with 7 bases between. Germline-derived CDR1 and CDR2 are PRHDT and FYEKMQ (reference sequence). The CDR3 runs to 14 residues. CDR3 in amino acids: CASSLLGSNEKLFF. As DNA, the CDR3 is TGTGCCAGCAGCTTACTGGGATCTAATGAAAAACTGTTTTTT.

This chain uses TRBV29-1 with TRBJ2-1; TRBD1 agrees at 8 bases. CDR1 SQVTM and CDR2 ANQGSEA come from the germline V gene. The CDR3 has 13 amino acids. CDR3 DNA sequence: TGCGGAATACAGGACAGGGCCTACAATGAGCAGTTCTTC. Translating gives CGIQDRAYNEQFF.

V and J are TRBV6-2 or TRBV6-3 and TRBJ1-5; maybe TRBD1 (5 bases). Germline V gene lookup returns CDR1 MNHEY and CDR2 SVGEGT. Trimming took off 2 bases at V and 9 bases at J, with 14 bases between the two ends. The length of the CDR3 is 14 residues. CDR3 nucleotide sequence: TGTGCCAGCAGTTACCAGGGCCCCTTATGGCCCCAGCATTTT. Translating it yields CASSYQGPLWPQHF.

V gene TRBV27 combines with J gene TRBJ2-1; D ambiguous. The CDR3 covers 17 residues. The V and J ends lost 4 bases and 0 bases respectively, with 16 bases between them. Germline CDR1 and CDR2: MNHEY and SMNVEV (reference sequence). The CDR3 region is CASSSHLGRSSYNEQFF. For the CDR3, the DNA is TGTGCCAGCAGTTCCCACCTAGGCCGGAGCTCCTACAATGAGCAGTTCTTC.

This clone was counted once. The CDR3 is CASSPIAGTAYEQYF. CDR3 sequence (DNA): TGTGCCAGCAGTCCAATAGCGGGGACGGCCTACGAGCAGTACTTC. The genes are TRBV27 and TRBJ2-7; 8 bases align to TRBD2. The CDR3 runs 15 residues. V lost 5 bases and J lost 2; bases outside the gene matches: 8. Looked up from germline, CDR1 is MNHEY and CDR2 is SMNVEV (reference sequence).

The J gene is TRBJ2-1, the V gene TRBV9; TRBD2 matches at 10 bases. CDR1 SGDLS and CDR2 YYNGEE come from the germline V gene. The CDR3 runs to 16 residues. The ends lost 7 bases at V and 5 bases at J; junction bases unmatched: 12. As DNA, the CDR3 is TGTGCCAGCGGGAGGGGGCAACTAGCGGGGCACAATGAGCAGTTCTTC. Residues: CASGRGQLAGHNEQFF.

The chain links TRBV6-5 to TRBJ1-2; D unclear. This CDR3 is built from 14 residues. V was pared by 2 bases and J by 8 bases, with 15 bases between. The germline V gene encodes CDR1 MNHEY and CDR2 SVGAGI. This CDR3 is CASSYLRLGPGYTF. The CDR3, as DNA: TGTGCCAGCAGTTACCTCAGGCTGGGCCCGGGCTACACCTTC.

V and J are TRBV7-9 and TRBJ1-2, with D hard to call. Germline CDR1 is SEHNR and CDR2 is FQNEAQ (reference sequence). The V gene lost 5 bases and the J gene lost 2 bases, with 6 bases spanning the gap. This CDR3 is 12 amino acids long. The CDR3 region has the DNA TGTGCCAGCAGCCAAAGAAACTATGGCTACACCTTC. This sequence encodes CASSQRNYGYTF.

This CDR3 is CATSGGGGNQPQHF. CDR3 nucleotides: TGTGCCACCAGCGGGGGTGGTGGCAATCAGCCCCAGCATTTT. The chain employs TRBV15 and TRBJ1-5, with a weak D call TRBD1 (5 bases). Germline CDR1 and CDR2: LNHNV and YYDKDF (reference sequence). This CDR3 contains 14 residues. Trimming shortened V by 5 bases and J by 2 bases, and 10 bases separated the two germline ends.

This clone was detected a few times. V gene TRBV28 combines with J gene TRBJ2-7, with D uncertain. CDR3 length: 12 residues. Trimming cost V 5 bases and J 4 bases, with 9 bases left between them. Germline lookup yields CDR1 MDHEN and CDR2 SYDVKM. In nucleotides, the CDR3 is TGTGCCAGCAGTGACCCTGGGTACGAGCAGTACTTC. This translates into CASSDPGYEQYF.

This sequence joins TRBV5-1 and TRBJ1-1; D possibly corresponds to TRBD1 (6 bases). Germline values: CDR1 SGHRS, CDR2 YFSETQ. This CDR3 comprises 15 residues. Between the trimmed V and J ends, which lost 0 bases and 1 base, there was a span of 10 bases. The CDR3 region has the DNA TGCGCCAGCAGCTTGGGTACAGGGAGGAACACTGAAGCTTTCTTT. It encodes CASSLGTGRNTEAFF.

V gene TRBV30 combines with J gene TRBJ1-4; 9 bases are shared with TRBD1. This CDR3 is built from 12 residues. V was pared by 5 bases and J by 7 bases, with 2 bases of the junction left unmatched. CDR1 GTSNPN and CDR2 SVGIG come from the germline V gene (reference sequence). The CDR3 reads CAWDRGSEKLFF. The CDR3, as DNA: TGTGCCTGGGACAGGGGGAGTGAAAAACTGTTTTTT.

The J gene is TRBJ2-7, the V gene TRBV28; D may be TRBD1 (5 bases). The CDR3 contains 13 residues. V gave up 3 bases and J gave up 5 bases, with 11 bases separating them. Looked up from germline, CDR1 is MDHEN and CDR2 is SYDVKM. The CDR3 loop is CASSLLKGDEQYF. CDR3 DNA sequence: TGTGCCAGCAGTTTGTTGAAAGGGGACGAGCAGTACTTC.

The rearrangement uses TRBV27 and TRBJ1-6; D is unclear. V was clipped by 5 bases and J by 8 bases, with 10 bases between them. The CDR3 has 13 residues. Per germline, CDR1 MNHEY and CDR2 SMNVEV (reference sequence). The CDR3 DNA sequence: TGTGCCAGCAGTGAGACGACCGATTCACCCCTCCACTTT. Translation: CASSETTDSPLHF.

The chain couples TRBV28 to TRBJ1-3; a possible D gene is TRBD1 (5 bases). The ends were cut back, 10 bases at V and 0 bases at J, with 16 bases in the middle. The CDR3 length is 15 residues. Germline CDR1 is MDHEN and CDR2 is SYDVKM. The CDR3 DNA sequence: TGTGCCACCACCGAGGAGGGGTTCTCTGGAAACACCATATATTTT. It is translated as CATTEEGFSGNTIYF. Looking up the rest from reference TRBV28 and TRBJ1-3 gives the full variable domain: DVKVTQSSRYLVKRTGEKVFLECVQDMDHENMFWYRQDPGLGLRLIYFSYDVKMKEKGDIPEGYSVSREKKERFSLILESASTNQTSMYLCATTEEGFSGNTIYFGEGSWLTVV.

The chain couples TRBV29-1 to TRBJ2-3, with 10 bases fitting TRBD2. Germline values: CDR1 SQVTM, CDR2 ANQGSEA. The CDR3 has 15 amino acids. V was pared by 3 bases and J by 4 bases, with 7 bases of the junction left unmatched. The CDR3 spells CSVDSTSGVADTQYF. CDR3 in DNA: TGCAGCGTTGACAGTACTAGCGGGGTCGCAGATACGCAGTATTTT.

The gene calls are TRBV28 and TRBJ2-1; 10 nucleotides align to TRBD2. CDR3 length: 15 residues. Germline-derived CDR1 and CDR2 are MDHEN and SYDVKM. V shed 4 bases and J 10 bases; nucleotides not matched to a gene: 10. CDR3 coding DNA: TGTGCCAGCAGTTCCCTTGGGACTAGCGAAACGGAGCAGTTCTTC. This encodes CASSSLGTSETEQFF. Together with reference TRBV28 and TRBJ2-1, the CDR3 gives the full variable domain: DVKVTQSSRYLVKRTGEKVFLECVQDMDHENMFWYRQDPGLGLRLIYFSYDVKMKEKGDIPEGYSVSREKKERFSLILESASTNQTSMYLCASSSLGTSETEQFFGPGTRLTVL.

This chain joins TRBV6-2 or TRBV6-3 and TRBJ2-7; D not resolved. The CDR3 has 14 amino acids. Trimming took 2 bases from V and 5 from J, leaving 13 bases between them. Per the germline V gene, CDR1 is MNHEY and CDR2 is SVGEGT. The CDR3 sequence: CASSYGLVGHEQYF. CDR3 in DNA: TGTGCCAGCAGTTACGGGCTAGTGGGTCACGAGCAGTACTTC.

The V call is TRBV28, the J call TRBJ1-5; the D gene is possibly TRBD1 (5 bases). CDR1 is MDHEN, CDR2 SYDVKM, per germline. V lost 8 bases and J 11 bases, leaving 10 bases between the germline ends. The CDR3 has 10 residues. In DNA, the CDR3 is TGTGCCAGCGGCACGGGGGCCCAGCATTTT. Translated: CASGTGAQHF.

The sample holds a few counts of this clone. The rearrangement joins TRBV7-9 to TRBJ2-7, with D possibly being TRBD2 (6 bases). This CDR3 has 16 residues. CDR1 is SEHNR and CDR2 is FQNEAQ in the germline V gene (reference sequence). The V end was cut by 3 bases, the J end by 4 bases, with 19 bases between. The CDR3 DNA reads TGTGCCAGCAGCTTGGAGGGGTTAGGCTTACGATACGAGCAGTACTTC. Amino acid sequence: CASSLEGLGLRYEQYF.

This CDR3 reads CASRDAGSIYGYTF. In DNA form, the CDR3 reads TGTGCCAGCAGGGATGCAGGATCTATCTATGGCTACACCTTC. V usage is TRBV28 and J usage is TRBJ1-2; D not certain. The CDR3 length is 14 residues. Looked up from germline, CDR1 is MDHEN and CDR2 is SYDVKM. Trimming removed 6 bases at V and 4 bases at J, with 15 bases between.

The genes are TRBV7-2 and TRBJ1-3, with D uncertain. The CDR3 has 14 residues. Germline V gene lookup returns CDR1 SGHTA and CDR2 FQGNSA. V was shortened by 1 base and J by 1 base, with 5 bases between the two germline ends. CDR3 bases: TGTGCCAGCAGCTTAGAGGTTTCTGGAAACACCATATATTTT. It translates to CASSLEVSGNTIYF.

This clone was counted a few times. This chain uses TRBV4-2 with TRBJ1-4; D is unresolved. The CDR3 is 14 residues long. CDR1 is LGHNA and CDR2 is YNFKEQ in the germline V gene. V lost 4 bases and J 4 bases, leaving 10 bases between the germline ends. CDR3 sequence: CASSPNLRNEKLFF. CDR3 DNA sequence: TGTGCCAGCAGCCCGAATCTGCGTAATGAAAAACTGTTTTTT.

The chain has TRBV30 and TRBJ1-5, with 9 nucleotides matching TRBD1. The ends lost 3 bases at V and 6 bases at J; junction bases unmatched: 12. CDR1 is GTSNPN, CDR2 SVGIG, per germline (reference sequence). The CDR3 contains 16 residues. The CDR3 protein is CAWSPPGQGWFQPQHF. In DNA form, the CDR3 reads TGTGCCTGGAGCCCACCCGGACAGGGGTGGTTTCAGCCCCAGCATTTT.

The CDR3 loop is CASTTGGMDTQYF. In DNA form, the CDR3 reads TGTGCCAGTACCACAGGGGGCATGGATACGCAGTATTTT. The chain combines TRBV19 with TRBJ2-3; 9 bases are a match to TRBD1. The germline gives CDR1 LNHDA, CDR2 SQIVND (reference sequence). Trimming cost V 7 bases and J 6 bases; bases outside gene matches: 5. The CDR3 consists of 13 residues.